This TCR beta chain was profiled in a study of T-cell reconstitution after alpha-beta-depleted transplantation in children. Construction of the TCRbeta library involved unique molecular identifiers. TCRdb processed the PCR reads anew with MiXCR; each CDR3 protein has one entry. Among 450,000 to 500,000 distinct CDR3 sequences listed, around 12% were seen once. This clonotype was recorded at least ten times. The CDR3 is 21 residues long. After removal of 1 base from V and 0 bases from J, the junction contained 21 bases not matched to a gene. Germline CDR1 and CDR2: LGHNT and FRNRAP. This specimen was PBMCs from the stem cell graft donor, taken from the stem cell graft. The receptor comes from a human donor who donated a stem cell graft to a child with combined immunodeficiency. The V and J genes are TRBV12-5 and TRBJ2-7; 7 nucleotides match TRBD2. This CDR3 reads CASGLARRGLLDTPSSYEQYF. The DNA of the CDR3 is TGTGCTAGTGGTTTGGCACGAAGGGGACTACTAGACACACCAAGCTCCTACGAGCAGTACTTC. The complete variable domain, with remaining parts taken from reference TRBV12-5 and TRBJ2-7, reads DARVTQTPRHKVTEMGQEVTMRCQPILGHNTVFWYRQTMMQGLELLAYFRNRAPLDDSGMPKDRFSAEMPDATLATLKIQPSEPRDSAVYFCASGLARRGLLDTPSSYEQYFGPGTRLTVT.